This T cell receptor (beta chain) is drawn from a study of CD8 T cells in ankylosing spondylitis. Points from the study as a whole: Among TCR beta sequences, a motif of eight or nine highly homologous variants appeared characteristic of ankylosing spondylitis blood. The clones that were linked to disease were reported to be significantly enriched in matched synovial fluid samples from ankylosing spondylitis patients.

This CDR3 spans 15 amino acids. The germline gives CDR1 SGHVS, CDR2 FNYEAQ. Quantitative 5'-RACE with molecular barcodes was used to make the TCR beta libraries. Using its own MiXCR run on the 5' RACE reads, TCRdb lists one record per CDR3 protein. The repertoire holds fewer than 400,000 distinct CDR3 sequences, roughly 14% seen once, with about 1.1% in the top ten. Details on this clonotype: Its target is unknown. At one boundary the junction diverges from the germline segment, which might be a read error.

The sample taken for sequencing was blood, either unsorted or a sorted T cell fraction (not recorded which). This clonotype was obtained from a male donor with ankylosing spondylitis or in good health (not recorded which). The chain combines TRBV7-6 with TRBJ2-1, with TRBD1 identical over 10 bases. CDR3 in DNA: TGTGCCTGCAGCTCAGAGGGGACAGGGGAAAATGAGCAGTTCTTC. Protein sequence: CACSSEGTGENEQFF.